The 18 T cell receptor beta chains presented below share a single source sample, sequenced in a study of early T cells in non-severe SARS-CoV-2 infection (dated by TCRdb to the early 2020s). The method behind the library was 5' RACE. The sample was run on a NextSeq 500. TCRdb reanalyzed the raw reads on its own, using fastp at Q25 for trimming and MiXCR for clone calling, and kept in-frame beta chains. Records with the same CDR3 protein are collapsed into one entry carrying the most frequent genes and DNA. Recorded for this sample are about 37,000 distinct CDR3 sequences; roughly 7.9% of them occurred a single time. The leading ten clones occupy around 11% of the sample. Sample: whole blood, taken at baseline. The receptor set was obtained from an adult who was a healthcare worker with PCR-confirmed SARS-CoV-2 infection or an uninfected control (not recorded which).

The chain employs TRBV6-1 and TRBJ2-5; D gene uncertain. Germline V gives CDR1 MNHNS, CDR2 SASEGT. This CDR3 has 14 residues. Trimming took 11 bases from V and 2 from J, leaving 18 bases between them. The CDR3 bases are TGTGCCTCCTCCGGCATGGGCGGACAAGAGACCCAGTACTTC. Translated: CASSGMGGQETQYF.

This clonotype was seen a handful of times. This chain uses TRBV12-5 with TRBJ2-1; tentative D call: TRBD1 (6 bases). Germline V lookup: CDR1 LGHNT, CDR2 FRNRAP. This CDR3 has 12 residues. Trimming removed 6 bases from V and 9 bases from J, with 12 bases in between. The CDR3 DNA reads as TGTGCTAGTGGCCCGTTAGGGGGTGAGCAGTTCTTC. Translation gives CASGPLGGEQFF. The whole variable domain, remainder taken from reference TRBV12-5 and TRBJ2-1, is DARVTQTPRHKVTEMGQEVTMRCQPILGHNTVFWYRQTMMQGLELLAYFRNRAPLDDSGMPKDRFSAEMPDATLATLKIQPSEPRDSAVYFCASGPLGGEQFFGPGTRLTVL.

In this sample, this clonotype turned up many times. The chain carries TRBV29-1 and TRBJ2-2, with unresolved D. The germline gives CDR1 SQVTM, CDR2 ANQGSEA. V lost 4 bases, J lost 0 bases, and 9 bases lay in between. The CDR3 sequence is 14 residues long. The CDR3 sequence is CSVGLSANTGELFF. CDR3 DNA: TGCAGCGTTGGCCTTTCCGCGAACACCGGGGAGCTGTTTTTT.

This clonotype was seen repeatedly, ten times or more. The chain recombines TRBV11-2 with TRBJ2-1; 11 bases are a match to TRBD2. V was pared by 2 bases and J by 10 bases, with 7 bases of the junction left unmatched. The germline CDR1 and CDR2 sequences are SGHAT and FQNNGV. The CDR3 runs to 15 residues. The CDR3 nucleotides are TGTGCCAGCAGCTTACTAGCGGGGGGACTAGGGGAGCAGTTCTTC. Translation gives CASSLLAGGLGEQFF.

The chain recombines TRBV7-8 with TRBJ2-3; weak D call: TRBD2 (6 bases). The germline V gene encodes CDR1 SGHVS and CDR2 FQNEAQ. This CDR3 has 15 amino acids. V was trimmed by 6 bases and J by 0 bases, leaving 13 bases between them. The CDR3 loop is CASSQWGESTDTQYF. In nucleotides, the CDR3 is TGTGCCAGCAGTCAATGGGGGGAAAGCACAGATACGCAGTATTTT. The entire variable domain, with the rest obtained from reference TRBV7-8 and TRBJ2-3, is as follows: GAGVSQSPRYKVAKRGQDVALRCDPISGHVSLFWYQQALGQGPEFLTYFQNEAQLDKSGLPSDRFFAERPEGSVSTLKIQRTQQEDSAVYLCASSQWGESTDTQYFGPGTRLTVL.

The rearrangement uses TRBV20-1 and TRBJ1-1, with TRBD1 as a possible D gene (5 bases). Germline CDR1 DFQATT, CDR2 SNEGSKA (reference sequence). V lost 0 bases and J lost 3, with 8 bases in between. This CDR3 contains 13 residues. CDR3 nucleotides: TGCAGTGCTAGAGACAGGGTGTACACTGAAGCTTTCTTT. Protein: CSARDRVYTEAFF.

J is TRBJ2-1 and V is TRBV15, with 14 bases lining up with TRBD2. Germline V gene lookup returns CDR1 LNHNV and CDR2 YYDKDF (reference sequence). This CDR3 contains 19 residues. V was pared by 5 bases and J by 4 bases, with 13 bases of the junction left unmatched. CDR3 loop: CATSPGLAGGHKEYNEQFF. DNA for the CDR3: TGTGCCACCAGCCCCGGACTAGCGGGGGGCCACAAGGAGTACAATGAGCAGTTCTTC.

V usage is TRBV20-1 and J usage is TRBJ2-7; D ambiguous. Germline V gives CDR1 DFQATT, CDR2 SNEGSKA (reference sequence). CDR3 size: 13 residues. V lost 1 base to trimming and J lost 3 bases, with 10 bases between them. CDR3: CSARANNDYEQYF. DNA of the CDR3: TGCAGTGCTAGAGCGAACAATGACTACGAGCAGTACTTC.

This clonotype was seen a few times. The V and J genes are TRBV6-1 and TRBJ2-7; TRBD2 is a possible D gene (5 bases). CDR1 is MNHNS and CDR2 is SASEGT in the germline V gene. V dropped 6 bases and J dropped 1 base, with 13 bases sitting between them. The CDR3 is 14 amino acids. The CDR3, as DNA: TGTGCCAGCAGCTACGGCGGAGGATCCTACGAGCAGTACTTC. Amino acids: CASSYGGGSYEQYF.

In this sample, this clonotype turned up many times. This chain joins TRBV7-2 and TRBJ1-4, with D maybe TRBD1 (6 bases). CDR1 is SGHTA, CDR2 FQGNSA, per germline. Trimming stripped 5 bases from V and 10 bases from J, with 23 bases between. CDR3 length: 16 amino acids. The CDR3 here is CASSMPRPTQGRKLFF. In DNA, the CDR3 is TGTGCCAGCAGCATGCCTAGACCAACACAGGGTAGAAAACTGTTTTTT.

This clonotype was seen a few times. This chain joins TRBV28 and TRBJ1-5, with D perhaps matching TRBD1 (6 bases). CDR1 MDHEN and CDR2 SYDVKM come from the germline V gene. The CDR3 is 16 residues long. V gave up 3 bases and J gave up 0 bases, with 12 bases separating them. The CDR3: CASSFADRHSNQPQHF. The DNA for the CDR3 is TGTGCCAGCAGTTTCGCGGACAGACATAGCAATCAGCCCCAGCATTTT. The whole variable domain, remainder taken from reference TRBV28 and TRBJ1-5, is DVKVTQSSRYLVKRTGEKVFLECVQDMDHENMFWYRQDPGLGLRLIYFSYDVKMKEKGDIPEGYSVSREKKERFSLILESASTNQTSMYLCASSFADRHSNQPQHFGDGTRLSIL.

This clonotype was recorded many times. CDR3 sequence: CASSQGETGTSDTQYF. The CDR3 DNA is TGCGCCAGCAGCCAAGGGGAGACAGGGACCTCCGATACGCAGTATTTT. V is TRBV4-1 and J is TRBJ2-3; the match to TRBD1 covers 7 bases. Germline-derived CDR1 and CDR2 are MGHRA and YSYEKL. J gave up 6 bases and V 1 base, and 10 bases lay outside the gene matches. The CDR3 has 16 amino acids.

The chain carries TRBV7-2 and TRBJ2-1; the match to TRBD1 covers 7 bases. V was pared by 5 bases and J by 3 bases, with 10 bases of the junction left unmatched. Germline assignment: CDR1 SGHTA and CDR2 FQGNSA. The CDR3 sequence is 16 residues long. The CDR3 DNA is TGTGCCAGCAGCCTTCGGTGGAGACAGGGCTACAATGAGCAGTTCTTC. It yields the protein CASSLRWRQGYNEQFF.

This clonotype turned up a few times. The chain carries TRBV5-1 and TRBJ1-4; no definite D call. Trimming took 4 bases from V and 6 from J, leaving 10 bases between them. The germline gives CDR1 SGHRS, CDR2 YFSETQ. The CDR3 is made up of 13 amino acids. The CDR3 DNA reads TGCGCCAGCAGCCCGGACCGAGATGAAAAACTGTTTTTT. Protein sequence: CASSPDRDEKLFF.

This sequence joins TRBV15 and TRBJ1-1; perhaps TRBD1 as D (6 bases). CDR3 size: 12 residues. Germline V gene data show CDR1 as LNHNV and CDR2 as YYDKDF (reference sequence). Trimming removed 6 bases at V and 5 bases at J, with 10 bases between. CDR3: CATREGGTEAFF. CDR3 coding DNA: TGTGCCACCAGGGAGGGGGGGACTGAAGCTTTCTTT.

This clonotype was counted a few times. V is TRBV7-9 and J is TRBJ2-7, with 12 bases matching TRBD1. The CDR3 is 17 amino acids. J lost 1 base, V lost 0 bases, and 4 bases had no gene match. The germline V gene encodes CDR1 SEHNR and CDR2 FQNEAQ (reference sequence). The CDR3 here is CASSLAWDRGPSYEQYF. In DNA form, the CDR3 reads TGTGCCAGCAGCTTAGCTTGGGACAGGGGGCCATCCTACGAGCAGTACTTC.

The V call is TRBV30, the J call TRBJ2-4; 8 positions match TRBD2. Germline CDR1 is GTSNPN and CDR2 is SVGIG (reference sequence). The V and J ends lost 3 bases and 0 bases, in that order; junction bases with no gene match: 10. The CDR3 runs 17 residues. Here the CDR3 DNA reads TGTGCCTGGAGCCCTTCGCGGGGGGCCTTAGCCAAAAACATTCAGTACTTC. Amino acid sequence: CAWSPSRGALAKNIQYF.

In this sample, this clonotype turned up a few times. V is TRBV7-3 and J is TRBJ1-6; possible D gene TRBD1, 5 bases. Trimming left V 5 bases short and J 6 bases short, with 17 bases between. This CDR3 comprises 16 residues. The germline gives CDR1 SGHTA, CDR2 FQGTGA. CDR3 sequence: CASSPMAAGFNSPLHF. The CDR3 region has the DNA TGTGCCAGCAGCCCAATGGCGGCAGGGTTTAATTCACCCCTCCACTTT. Full variable domain (remainder filled in from reference TRBV7-3 and TRBJ1-6): GAGVSQTPSNKVTEKGKYVELRCDPISGHTALYWYRQSLGQGPEFLIYFQGTGAADDSGLPNDRFFAVRPEGSVSTLKIQRTERGDSAVYLCASSPMAAGFNSPLHFGNGTRLTVT.